This record covers a single TCR beta chain. This clonotype was seen a handful of times. Its binding antigen is unknown. No qualities accompany the bases; no much larger clone lies one base away. V loses 0 bases at its end and J loses 6 bases; junction bases beyond the gene matches: 5. From cysteine to phenylalanine, the CDR3 is 15 amino acids long. Just CDR3 DNA is preserved here, 45 bases in frame from base 1. CDR1 and CDR2, looked up from the germline V gene, are MNHEY and SVGAGI. This sample is drawn from a study of human T cells and chemical hapten exposure (dated by TCRdb to 2020 to 2023). About the investigation overall: For sensitization, 2% DPC in acetone was applied to a 2 cm by 2 cm area of upper inner arm skin. Throughout the roughly 24-week study period, patients were also given weekly therapeutic DPC doses on the scalp. Patch testing was performed on the upper back with Finn chambers containing 0.01% DPC, and the patch tests were scored after 6 days according to International Contact Dermatitis Research Group standards. Alopecia areata with under or over 50% scalp involvement, alopecia totalis and alopecia universalis were represented in the patient cohort, which was mostly female. Libraries were combined into a pool for sequencing, and differences in TCR yield between samples came mainly from small differences in library volumes within the pool. This study followed changes in the peripheral blood TCR repertoire in vivo during primary and secondary sensitization of alopecia patients to the hapten diphenylcyclopropenone (DPC). Blood samples were taken from patients before sensitization (week 0) and at 2, 6 and about 24 weeks after DPC sensitization. About 28 alopecia patients gave blood for TCR sequencing at one to four time points (pre-sensitization, 2, 6 and 24 weeks).

Library preparation employed RACE. Sequencing was performed on a NextSeq 500. During library preparation, unique molecular identifiers were attached to individual cDNA molecules so that TCRs could be counted in a quantitative, reproducible way. From each blood RNA sample, both TCR alpha and TCR beta chains were sequenced. The source study handled its data this way. Samples had a median of roughly 100,000 TCRs, with a range from roughly 23,224 to 750,000. V, J and CDR3 annotation of the TCR reads was performed with the Decombinator software suite. For the PS versus PT1 abundance plots, all samples were subsampled to the same number of TCRs (28,000). TCRs were defined as expanded if absent before sensitization and observed at least eight times at the 2-week time point. Using fastp at Q25 and MiXCR, TCRdb reprocessed the public reads and kept productive beta chains. Under each unique CDR3 protein, matching rows form one entry showing the most common genes and DNA. None of the V and J calls come from the authors' own analysis; TCRdb made them. In this sample the table shows around 110,000 distinct CDR3 sequences, around an eighth of which occur a single time. The ten largest clones represent about 1.4% of the sample.

Broader findings and caveats from the paper: The number of TCRs above 1 in 1000 frequency did not change with DPC sensitization; there was no evidence of global repertoire structure alterations. The number of PT1 expanded TCRs positively correlated with patch test score, significant at thresholds 8, 16 and 32 but not 4. Expanded TCRs formed significantly more large CDR3 similarity clusters than pre-sensitization or healthy control sets, consistent with antigen-driven responses. After repeated subsampling, the strength of the expansion versus patch-test correlation and the threshold at which it became significant changed. Alopecia, a presumed autoimmune disease, was present in all patients, so the immune response of the patients might differ from that of healthy individuals.

The time point label here, explained by the study, means: patch test 1, 2 weeks after DPC sensitization. This specimen's treatment or condition label, per the study, means: therapeutic diphenylcyclopropenone sensitization with weekly scalp DPC. Blood at each patch-test visit was drawn before the patch test was applied. Patients were considered eligible if aged 18 to 70, diagnosed with alopecia and deemed suitable for DPC therapy, and patients were excluded if pregnant. Total RNA was extracted from unfractionated whole blood that had been collected in Tempus Blood RNA tubes. This TCR derives from a woman in her 50s with alopecia areata. Some clones in this sample may be carry-over from other donors' samples. The sample consisted of whole blood, taken in connection with sensitization to the hapten diphenylcyclopropenone (DPC). The chain joins TRBV6-5 to TRBJ2-1, with 7 bases in between that match TRBD2. The CDR3 region: CASSYSGGRINEQFF. The DNA sequence is given as TGTGCCAGCAGTTACTCGGGAGGGCGGATCAATGAGCAGTTCTTC.